The 26 T cell receptor beta chains listed next were all sequenced from one sample in a study of OX40 agonist ivuxolimab in advanced cancers. Assay: immunoSEQ multiplex PCR; the TCRdb copy retains only in-frame clones and omits some. The sample lists some 55,000 clones, 65% to 85% seen once, with about 13% in the top ten. This specimen was CD4+ or CD8+ T cells sorted from blood, taken in a trial of the OX40 agonist ivuxolimab. These receptors were obtained from an adult with an advanced solid tumor such as melanoma, head and neck, liver or kidney cancer.

The chain is built from TRBV7-3 and TRBJ1-1; D is undetermined. The ends were cut back, 0 bases at V and 1 base at J, with 6 bases in the middle. This CDR3 region has 14 residues. Per germline, CDR1 SGHTA and CDR2 FQGTGA. CDR3 bases: TGTGCCAGCAGCTTAACGAGGGAGAACACTGAAGCTTTCTTT. Translation: CASSLTRENTEAFF.

The chain uses TRBV5-1 and TRBJ2-1; possible D gene TRBD2, 5 bases. The CDR3 has 17 residues. The V gene's germline CDR1 is SGHRS and CDR2 YFSETQ. V gave up 0 bases and J gave up 5 bases, with 18 bases separating them. CDR3 nucleotide sequence: TGCGCCAGCAGCTTGGCCATCGGTTCCAGCGGCGACAATGAGCAGTTCTTC. It is translated as CASSLAIGSSGDNEQFF.

The rearrangement joins TRBV9 to TRBJ2-3; 15 bases agree with TRBD2. Germline trimming cut 0 bases from V and 2 bases from J; bases unmatched to any gene: 7. This CDR3 contains 19 residues. Germline V gene lookup returns CDR1 SGDLS and CDR2 YYNGEE. The CDR3 DNA is TGTGCCAGCAGCGTAGCTCCAGGACTAGCGGGAGGGCCCACAGATACGCAGTATTTT. Protein: CASSVAPGLAGGPTDTQYF.

In its sample, this clone was seen once. The gene calls are TRBV7-8 and TRBJ2-3; a possible D gene is TRBD1 (6 bases). Germline V gene lookup returns CDR1 SGHVS and CDR2 FQNEAQ. The CDR3 has 17 amino acids. The V end lost 1 base, the J end lost 3 bases, and 17 bases lay between the germline ends. CDR3: CASSLVLGALITDTQYF. CDR3 bases: TGTGCCAGCAGCTTAGTTTTGGGGGCATTAATTACAGATACGCAGTATTTT.

The chain links TRBV2 to TRBJ2-5; D ambiguous. The CDR3 loop spans 11 amino acids. Deletions cut 6 bases from V and 5 bases from J, with 7 bases between. The V gene's germline CDR1 is SNHLY and CDR2 FYNNEI. The CDR3 loop is CASSPHETQYF. The CDR3 DNA sequence: TGTGCCAGCAGCCCCCACGAGACCCAGTACTTC.

The chain has TRBV10-2 and TRBJ1-5; no reliable D call. V was pared by 5 bases and J by 3 bases, with 8 bases between. CDR3 size: 13 residues. Germline V gene data show CDR1 as WSHSY and CDR2 as SAAADI. In nucleotides, the CDR3 is TGCGCCAGCAGTATACAGAACAATCAGCCCCAGCATTTT. Translating it yields CASSIQNNQPQHF.

This chain joins TRBV28 and TRBJ1-2, with D hard to call. The CDR3 is 13 residues long. V was clipped by 10 bases and J by 3 bases, with 15 bases between them. In germline, CDR1 is MDHEN, CDR2 SYDVKM. The CDR3 sequence is CAISRTRHYGYTF. DNA for the CDR3: TGTGCCATCAGCAGGACCAGGCACTATGGCTACACCTTC.

This clone appeared a single time. The V and J genes are TRBV6-1 and TRBJ1-1; D might be TRBD1 (6 bases). There are 13 residues in the CDR3. V shed 6 bases and J shed 1 base, with 9 bases lying between them. CDR1 is MNHNS and CDR2 is SASEGT in the germline V gene. CDR3 region: CASRSTGNTEAFF. Here the CDR3 DNA reads TGTGCCAGCAGATCGACAGGGAACACTGAAGCTTTCTTT.

This chain links TRBV6-6 with TRBJ2-7, with TRBD1 identical over 9 bases. Germline CDR1 is MNHNY and CDR2 is SVGAGI (reference sequence). This CDR3 region has 13 residues. V lost 3 bases, J lost 6 bases, and 3 bases stayed unmatched. The CDR3 spells CASSYGTGTEQYF. CDR3 DNA sequence: TGTGCCAGCAGTTATGGGACAGGGACCGAGCAGTACTTC.

This clone was recorded only once. The chain combines TRBV5-1 with TRBJ1-4; TRBD1 might be the D (5 bases). Trimming left V 4 bases short and J 2 bases short, with 12 bases between. The CDR3 extends over 15 amino acids. Germline V gene lookup returns CDR1 SGHRS and CDR2 YFSETQ. The CDR3 sequence: CASSNRQGTNEKLFF. The CDR3 DNA sequence: TGCGCCAGCAGCAACCGGCAGGGTACTAATGAAAAACTGTTTTTT.

This clone has just a few counts. V usage is TRBV2 and J usage is TRBJ1-5; no reliable D call. Between the trimmed V and J ends, which lost 5 bases and 4 bases, there was a span of 9 bases. The CDR3 is 13 amino acids. CDR1 and CDR2 (germline): SNHLY, FYNNEI. CDR3 nucleotide sequence: TGTGCCAGCAGTTTACGCCGGAATCAGCCCCAGCATTTT. This sequence encodes CASSLRRNQPQHF.

The genes are TRBV5-6 and TRBJ2-7, with D perhaps TRBD1 (6 bases). The germline gives CDR1 SGHDT, CDR2 YYEEEE. This CDR3 region has 14 residues. V was pared by 0 bases and J by 2 bases, with 9 bases between. CDR3 DNA sequence: TGTGCCAGCAGCTTGGACGGGACACCCTACGAGCAGTACTTC. It encodes CASSLDGTPYEQYF.

This clone was recorded once. V is TRBV19 and J is TRBJ1-1; TRBD1 agrees at 8 bases. The CDR3 is 17 amino acids. Losses at the gene ends were 3 bases for V and 2 bases for J; bases not matched to a gene: 11. The germline gives CDR1 LNHDA, CDR2 SQIVND (reference sequence). The CDR3 region is CASSIGRWTGSNTEAFF. The DNA of the CDR3 is TGTGCCAGTAGTATTGGCCGGTGGACAGGGAGTAACACTGAAGCTTTCTTT. Combining the CDR3 with reference TRBV19 and TRBJ1-1 gives the whole variable domain DGGITQSPKYLFRKEGQNVTLSCEQNLNHDAMYWYRQDPGQGLRLIYYSQIVNDFQKGDIAEGYSVSREKKESFPLTVTSAQKNPTAFYLCASSIGRWTGSNTEAFFGQGTRLTVV.

The chain uses TRBV19 and TRBJ1-2, with D possibly TRBD1 on 6 matching bases. Deletions cut 10 bases from V and 7 bases from J, with 19 bases between. Germline V gene data show CDR1 as LNHDA and CDR2 as SQIVND (reference sequence). This CDR3 has 13 residues. CDR3 coding DNA: TGTGCCACCGAGACCTCAGGGGCGAGTGGCTACACCTTC. Protein: CATETSGASGYTF.

V gene TRBV5-1 combines with J gene TRBJ2-2; the match to TRBD2 covers 8 bases. This CDR3 comprises 15 residues. Germline-derived CDR1 and CDR2 are SGHRS and YFSETQ. V lost 5 bases to trimming and J lost 6 bases; unmatched junction nucleotides: 9. This CDR3 is CASRGRSGSAGELFF. The DNA of the CDR3 is TGCGCCAGCAGGGGGCGGAGCGGGAGCGCCGGGGAGCTGTTTTTT. The variable domain in full, completed from reference TRBV5-1 and TRBJ2-2, reads KAGVTQTPRYLIKTRGQQVTLSCSPISGHRSVSWYQQTPGQGLQFLFEYFSETQRNKGNFPGRFSGRQFSNSRSEMNVSTLELGDSALYLCASRGRSGSAGELFFGEGSRLTVL.

This clone was seen a single time. The rearrangement links TRBV5-1 to TRBJ2-1, with TRBD1 as a possible D gene (5 bases). Germline CDR1 is SGHRS and CDR2 is YFSETQ. Trimming pared 4 bases from V and 4 bases from J, leaving 18 bases between. The CDR3 covers 16 residues. As DNA, the CDR3 is TGCGCCAGCAGCCCATTGGGTGCAGGGAATTACAATGAGCAGTTCTTC. Translation gives CASSPLGAGNYNEQFF.

This clone was detected only a few times. V gene TRBV6-5 combines with J gene TRBJ2-4, with 7 bases identical to TRBD1. The CDR3 is 15 residues long. The germline V gene encodes CDR1 MNHEY and CDR2 SVGAGI. After removal of 5 bases from V and 0 bases from J, the junction contained 4 bases not matched to a gene. The CDR3 coding sequence is TGTGCCAGCAGTCCCCAGGGGGTAGCCAAAAACATTCAGTACTTC. Its protein product is CASSPQGVAKNIQYF.

This chain joins TRBV10-1 and TRBJ2-7; no reliable D call. The V and J ends lost 4 bases and 2 bases respectively, with 6 bases between them. Per the germline V gene, CDR1 is WNHNN and CDR2 is SYGVQD (reference sequence). The CDR3 loop spans 12 amino acids. CDR3 DNA: TGCGCCAGCAGTGTTTGGACCTACGAGCAGTACTTC. Encoded protein: CASSVWTYEQYF.

The chain carries TRBV7-2 and TRBJ2-3; 9 bases match TRBD2. Looked up from germline, CDR1 is SGHTA and CDR2 is FQGNSA. With 8 bases clipped from V and 5 bases from J, the junction kept 11 bases outside the gene matches. The CDR3 runs 15 residues. The CDR3 DNA reads TGTGCCAGCTCGCCGGGGGGTAGCGGGAGAGATACGCAGTATTTT. It encodes CASSPGGSGRDTQYF.

The CDR3 sequence is CASSLSGGQGAIYEQYF. DNA of the CDR3: TGTGCCAGCAGTTTATCTGGCGGCCAGGGGGCTATATACGAGCAGTACTTC. This rearrangement joins TRBV27 to TRBJ2-7; 8 bases fit TRBD1. The CDR3 is 17 amino acids. In germline, CDR1 is MNHEY, CDR2 SMNVEV (reference sequence). V trimming: 0 bases; J trimming: 4 bases; junction bases outside the gene matches: 11.

V usage is TRBV6-1 and J usage is TRBJ1-1; no clear D. Germline CDR1 reads MNHNS; CDR2 reads SASEGT. V was trimmed by 5 bases and J by 8 bases, leaving 12 bases between them. The CDR3 loop spans 12 amino acids. The CDR3, as DNA: TGTGCCAGCAGTTGGGCCGGGATAGAAGCTTTCTTT. It translates to CASSWAGIEAFF.

J is TRBJ2-1 and V is TRBV20-1; D is unresolved. Trimming removed 7 bases at V and 8 bases at J, with 9 bases between. Germline loops: CDR1 DFQATT, CDR2 SNEGSKA (reference sequence). The CDR3 totals 10 residues. The CDR3 DNA sequence: TGCAGTGAAGGGCAGGATGAGCAGTTCTTC. Translating gives CSEGQDEQFF.

The V gene is TRBV15, the J gene TRBJ2-7; weak D call: TRBD2 (5 bases). Germline CDR1 is LNHNV and CDR2 is YYDKDF (reference sequence). V lost 0 bases and J 4 bases, leaving 7 bases between the germline ends. The CDR3 has 13 residues. The CDR3 DNA sequence: TGTGCCACCAGCAGAGATTCGGGGTACGAGCAGTACTTC. Translating gives CATSRDSGYEQYF.

The chain joins TRBV18 to TRBJ2-3; D not resolved. V was pared by 5 bases and J by 0 bases, with 6 bases between. This CDR3 contains 13 residues. In germline, CDR1 is KGHSH, CDR2 LQKENI. This CDR3 reads CASSLTSTDTQYF. CDR3 in DNA: TGTGCCAGCTCATTGACTAGCACAGATACGCAGTATTTT.

This clone has just a few counts. The rearrangement links TRBV19 to TRBJ2-1; TRBD2 matches 13 bases. The CDR3 covers 16 residues. The germline CDR1 and CDR2 sequences are LNHDA and SQIVND (reference sequence). With 0 bases clipped from V and 6 bases from J, the junction kept 2 bases outside the gene matches. The CDR3 DNA is TGTGCCAGTAGTATAGACCGACTAGCGGGAGGCAATGAGCAGTTCTTC. Translation gives CASSIDRLAGGNEQFF.

The CDR3 spells CASSLTTGNTGELFF. CDR3 DNA: TGCGCCAGCAGCTTGACGACAGGGAACACCGGGGAGCTGTTTTTT. The chain is built from TRBV5-1 and TRBJ2-2, with D possibly matching TRBD1 (6 bases). Per germline, CDR1 SGHRS and CDR2 YFSETQ. This CDR3 is built from 15 residues. V was pared by 1 base and J by 1 base, with 8 bases between.